This T cell receptor beta chain was obtained from a study of control samples from healthy donors and cancer patients. Germline assignment: CDR1 GTSNPN and CDR2 SVGIG (reference sequence). Trimming stripped 4 bases from V and 0 bases from J, with 11 bases between. The CDR3 has 14 residues. TCRdb keeps only in-frame clones here, not all; method: immunoSEQ multiplex PCR. Counted here are 150,000 to 200,000 clones, roughly 91% occurring once; the ten biggest clones make up less than 1.6%. Material: blood. This clonotype was obtained from a woman aged 25 to 45 in good health. The V call is TRBV30, the J call TRBJ2-3, with D uncertain. CDR3 DNA: TGTGCCTGGATTCTCGTTACTAGCACAGATACGCAGTATTTT. This sequence encodes CAWILVTSTDTQYF.